The TCR beta chain described here comes from a study of T-cell memory formation after mild COVID-19. As to this clonotype: Antigen specificity is unknown.

Points from the study as a whole: Detection of some responders pre-infection suggested pre-existing cross-reactive memory T cells participated. The main location of contracting CD4+ clones was CM and EM, and that of contracting CD8+ clones was EMRA.

cDNA libraries for TCR alpha and TCR beta, carrying sample barcodes and UMIs, came from 5'RACE with constant-segment primers. A single record per CDR3 protein comes from TCRdb applying MiXCR to the 5' RACE reads. The top ten hold around a fifth of the sample, which has under 300,000 distinct CDR3 sequences, around 8% seen once. V gave up 6 bases and J gave up 4 bases, with 18 bases separating them. CDR3 length: 15 amino acids. Per the germline V gene, CDR1 is SGDLS and CDR2 is YYNGEE. The TCR originated in a young man who had mild COVID-19 (a few samples of this study predate the infection). Cell type and time point are not known. The sample taken for sequencing was PBMCs or a T cell subset sorted from them (not recorded which). The chain recombines TRBV9 with TRBJ2-3; the D gene is possibly TRBD1 (7 bases). The CDR3 sequence: CASTRGASFADTQYF. The CDR3 region has the DNA TGTGCCAGCACCAGGGGGGCTAGCTTTGCAGATACGCAGTATTTT.